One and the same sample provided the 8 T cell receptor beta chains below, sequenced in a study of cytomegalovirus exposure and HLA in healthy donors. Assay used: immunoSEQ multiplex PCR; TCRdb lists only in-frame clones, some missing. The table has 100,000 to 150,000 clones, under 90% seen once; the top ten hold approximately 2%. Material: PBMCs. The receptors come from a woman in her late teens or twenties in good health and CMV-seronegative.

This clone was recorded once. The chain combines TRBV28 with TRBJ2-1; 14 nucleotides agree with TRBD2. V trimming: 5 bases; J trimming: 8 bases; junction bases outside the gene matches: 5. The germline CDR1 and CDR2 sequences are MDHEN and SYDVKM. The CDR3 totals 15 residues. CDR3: CASSIGTSGSDEQFF. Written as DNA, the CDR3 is TGTGCCAGCAGTATAGGGACTAGCGGGAGTGATGAGCAGTTCTTC.

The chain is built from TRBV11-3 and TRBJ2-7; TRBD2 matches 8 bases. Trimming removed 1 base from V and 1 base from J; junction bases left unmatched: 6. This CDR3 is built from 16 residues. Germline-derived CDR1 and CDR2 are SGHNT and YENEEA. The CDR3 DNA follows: TGTGCCAGCAGCTTAGGGGGCGGGGGGCTTTCCTACGAGCAGTACTTC. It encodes CASSLGGGGLSYEQYF.

CDR3 sequence (DNA): TGTGCCAGCAGCATAGGCAGGGGGCACCAGCCCCAGCATTTT. Residues: CASSIGRGHQPQHF. V is TRBV9 and J is TRBJ1-5; 8 positions agree with TRBD1. The CDR3 loop spans 14 amino acids. The germline gives CDR1 SGDLS, CDR2 YYNGEE. The V segment lost 4 bases and the J segment 7 bases; nucleotides outside the gene matches: 7.

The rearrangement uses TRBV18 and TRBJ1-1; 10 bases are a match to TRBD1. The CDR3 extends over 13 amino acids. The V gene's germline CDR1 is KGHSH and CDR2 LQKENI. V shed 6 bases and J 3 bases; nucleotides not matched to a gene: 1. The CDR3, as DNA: TGTGCCAGCTCGGGGACAGGGGACACTGAAGCTTTCTTT. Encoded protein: CASSGTGDTEAFF.

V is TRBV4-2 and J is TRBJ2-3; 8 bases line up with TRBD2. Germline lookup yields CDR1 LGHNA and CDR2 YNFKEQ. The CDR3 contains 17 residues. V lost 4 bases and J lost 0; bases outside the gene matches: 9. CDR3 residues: CASSPLTSGASTDTQYF. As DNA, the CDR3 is TGTGCCAGCAGCCCTCTAACTAGCGGAGCTAGCACAGATACGCAGTATTTT.

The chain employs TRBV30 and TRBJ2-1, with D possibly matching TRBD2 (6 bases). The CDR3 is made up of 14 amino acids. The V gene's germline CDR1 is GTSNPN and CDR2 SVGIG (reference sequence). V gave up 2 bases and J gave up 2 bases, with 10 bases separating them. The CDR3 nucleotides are TGTGCCTGGAGTAGGGACTCTGCCTACAATGAGCAGTTCTTC. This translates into CAWSRDSAYNEQFF.

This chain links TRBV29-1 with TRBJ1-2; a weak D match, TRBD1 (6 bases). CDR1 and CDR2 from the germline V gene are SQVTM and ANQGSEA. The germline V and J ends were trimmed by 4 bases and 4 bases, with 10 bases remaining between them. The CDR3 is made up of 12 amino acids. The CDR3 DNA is TGCAGCGTTGTTACGGACAGCTATGGCTACACCTTC. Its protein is CSVVTDSYGYTF.

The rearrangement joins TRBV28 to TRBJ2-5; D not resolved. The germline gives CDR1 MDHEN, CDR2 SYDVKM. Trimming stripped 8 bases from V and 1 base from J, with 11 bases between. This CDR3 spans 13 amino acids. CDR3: CASGQDPQETQYF. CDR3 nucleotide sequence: TGTGCCAGCGGCCAGGATCCCCAAGAGACCCAGTACTTC.